This T cell receptor (beta chain) stems from a study of cytomegalovirus exposure and HLA in healthy donors. Study-wide background: In a later analysis, the 130 or so validation repertoires were reported to have used the same platform as the 600 to 700 first-cohort repertoires. Study-level results: The study flagged around 150 TCR beta chains as cytomegalovirus-associated. Within the approximately 130 validation repertoires, first-cohort TCR clusters tended to co-occur, according to a later analysis.

For this clone: Its target is not known.

The table came from immunoSEQ multiplex PCR; TCRdb's copy has only in-frame clones and leaves some out. The table includes 250,000 or so clones, about 87% detected once. This clonotype was sampled from a man younger than 35 in good health and CMV-seronegative. Specimen: PBMCs.

The CDR3 nucleotides are TGTGCCAGCAGTTACTCGAGAGAGGCGGGTGGCTACACCTTC. Its protein is CASSYSREAGGYTF. The rearrangement links TRBV6-6 to TRBJ1-2; no clear D. The CDR3 spans 14 residues. V was clipped by 0 bases and J by 7 bases, with 12 bases between them. Germline CDR1 MNHNY, CDR2 SVGAGI (reference sequence).